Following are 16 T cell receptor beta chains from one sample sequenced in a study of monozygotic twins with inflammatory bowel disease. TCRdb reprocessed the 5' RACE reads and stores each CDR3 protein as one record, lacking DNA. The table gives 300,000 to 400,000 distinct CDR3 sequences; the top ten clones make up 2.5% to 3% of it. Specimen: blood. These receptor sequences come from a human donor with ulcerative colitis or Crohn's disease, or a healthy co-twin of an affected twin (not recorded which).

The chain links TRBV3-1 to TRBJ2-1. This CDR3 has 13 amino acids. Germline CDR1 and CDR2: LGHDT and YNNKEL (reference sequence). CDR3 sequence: CASSQAVINEQFF.

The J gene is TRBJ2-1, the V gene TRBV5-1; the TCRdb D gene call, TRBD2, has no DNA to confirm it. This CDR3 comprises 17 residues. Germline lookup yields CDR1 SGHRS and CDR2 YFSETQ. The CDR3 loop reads CASSLLELAGGYNEQFF.

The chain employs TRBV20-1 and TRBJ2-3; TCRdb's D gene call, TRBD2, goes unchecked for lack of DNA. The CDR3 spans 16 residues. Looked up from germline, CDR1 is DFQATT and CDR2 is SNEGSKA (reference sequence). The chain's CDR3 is CSVASGPSSGTDTQYF.

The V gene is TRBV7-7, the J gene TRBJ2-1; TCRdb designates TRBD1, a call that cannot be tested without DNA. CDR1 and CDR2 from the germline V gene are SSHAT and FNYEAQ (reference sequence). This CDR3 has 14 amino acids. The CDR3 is CASSQGTGGYEQFF.

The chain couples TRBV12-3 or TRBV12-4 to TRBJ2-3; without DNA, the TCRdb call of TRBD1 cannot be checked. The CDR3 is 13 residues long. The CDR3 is CASSPGWTDTQYF.

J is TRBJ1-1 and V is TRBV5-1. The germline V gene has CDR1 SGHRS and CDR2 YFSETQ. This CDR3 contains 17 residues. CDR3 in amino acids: CASSLDPQGGMNTEAFF.

The CDR3 spells CASTLLAGLLYEQYF. V and J are TRBV5-6 and TRBJ2-7; with no DNA, the TCRdb D assignment of TRBD2 cannot be verified. Germline lookup yields CDR1 SGHDT and CDR2 YYEEEE. The CDR3 consists of 15 residues.

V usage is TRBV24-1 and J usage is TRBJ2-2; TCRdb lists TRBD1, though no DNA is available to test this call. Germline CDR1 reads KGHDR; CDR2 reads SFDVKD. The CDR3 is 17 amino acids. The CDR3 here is CATSDSVQGQTTGELFF.

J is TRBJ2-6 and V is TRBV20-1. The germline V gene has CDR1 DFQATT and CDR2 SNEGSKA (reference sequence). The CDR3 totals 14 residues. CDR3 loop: CSASQGSGANVLTF.

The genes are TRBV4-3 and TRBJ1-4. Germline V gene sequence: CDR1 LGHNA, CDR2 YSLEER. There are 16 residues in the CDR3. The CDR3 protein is CASSQDSLATNEKLFF.

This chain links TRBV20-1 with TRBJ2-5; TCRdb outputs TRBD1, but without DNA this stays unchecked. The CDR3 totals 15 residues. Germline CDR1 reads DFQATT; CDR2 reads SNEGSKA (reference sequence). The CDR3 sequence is CSARVAGADQETQYF.

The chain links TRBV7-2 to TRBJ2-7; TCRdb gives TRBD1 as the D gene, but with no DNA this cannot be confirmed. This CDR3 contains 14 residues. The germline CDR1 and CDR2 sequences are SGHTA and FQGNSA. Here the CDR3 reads CASSFQGAIYEQYF.

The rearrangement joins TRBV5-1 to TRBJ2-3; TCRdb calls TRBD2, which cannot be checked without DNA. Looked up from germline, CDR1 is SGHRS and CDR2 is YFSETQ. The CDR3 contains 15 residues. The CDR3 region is CASSLDWTHTDTQYF.

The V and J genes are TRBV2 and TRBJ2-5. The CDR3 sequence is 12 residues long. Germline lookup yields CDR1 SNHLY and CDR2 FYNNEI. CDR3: CASSEERETQYF. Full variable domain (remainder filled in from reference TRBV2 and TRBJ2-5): EPEVTQTPSHQVTQMGQEVILRCVPISNHLYFYWYRQILGQKVEFLVSFYNNEISEKSEIFDDQFSVERPDGSNFTLKIRSTKLEDSAMYFCASSEERETQYFGPGTRLLVL.

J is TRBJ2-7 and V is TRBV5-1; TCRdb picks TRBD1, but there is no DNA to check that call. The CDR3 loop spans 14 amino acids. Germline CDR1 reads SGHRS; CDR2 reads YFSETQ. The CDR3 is CASSHLTGSDEQYF.

This chain's CDR3 is CASSQVWQHNQPQHF. This chain links TRBV4-3 with TRBJ1-5. This CDR3 contains 15 residues. CDR1 and CDR2 (germline): LGHNA, YSLEER.